This T cell receptor beta chain was recovered during a study of OX40 agonist ivuxolimab in advanced cancers. Clones were read by immunoSEQ multiplex PCR, and TCRdb kept only the in-frame ones, dropping some. The sample yields fewer than 60,000 clones, roughly 85% seen once. Trimming left V 4 bases short and J 3 bases short, with 15 bases between. CDR1 is SNHLY and CDR2 is FYNNEI in the germline V gene. CDR3 length: 16 amino acids. The chain is built from TRBV2 and TRBJ1-4; possibly TRBD1 for D (5 bases). This TCR derives from an adult with an advanced solid tumor such as melanoma, head and neck, liver or kidney cancer. The sample consisted of CD4+ or CD8+ T cells sorted from blood, taken in a trial of the OX40 agonist ivuxolimab. This CDR3 is CASSGVGAPANEKLFF. The CDR3 DNA reads as TGTGCCAGCAGTGGTGTAGGGGCGCCGGCTAATGAAAAACTGTTTTTT.